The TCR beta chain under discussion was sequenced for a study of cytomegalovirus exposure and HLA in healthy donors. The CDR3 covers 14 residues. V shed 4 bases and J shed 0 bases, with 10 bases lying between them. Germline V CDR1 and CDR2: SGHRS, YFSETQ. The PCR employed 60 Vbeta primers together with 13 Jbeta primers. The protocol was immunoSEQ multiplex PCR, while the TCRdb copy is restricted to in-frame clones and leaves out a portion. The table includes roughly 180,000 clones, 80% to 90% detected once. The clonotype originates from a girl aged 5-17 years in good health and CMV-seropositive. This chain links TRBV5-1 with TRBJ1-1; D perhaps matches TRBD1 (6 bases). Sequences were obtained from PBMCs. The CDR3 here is CASSGTSMNTEAFF. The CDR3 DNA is TGCGCCAGCAGCGGGACATCGATGAACACTGAAGCTTTCTTT.